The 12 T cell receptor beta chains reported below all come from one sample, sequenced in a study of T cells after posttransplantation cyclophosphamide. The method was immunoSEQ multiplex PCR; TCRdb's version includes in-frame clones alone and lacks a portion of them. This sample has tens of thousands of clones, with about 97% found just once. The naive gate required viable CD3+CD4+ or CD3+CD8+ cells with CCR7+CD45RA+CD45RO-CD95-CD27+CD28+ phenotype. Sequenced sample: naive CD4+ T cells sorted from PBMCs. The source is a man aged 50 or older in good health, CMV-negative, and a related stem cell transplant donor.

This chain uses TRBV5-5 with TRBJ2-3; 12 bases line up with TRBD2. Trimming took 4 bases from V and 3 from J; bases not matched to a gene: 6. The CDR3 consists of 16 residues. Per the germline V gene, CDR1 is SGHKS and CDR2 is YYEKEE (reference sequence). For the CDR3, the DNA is TGTGCCAGCAGCGCCGGACTAGCGGGATTTACAGATACGCAGTATTTT. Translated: CASSAGLAGFTDTQYF.

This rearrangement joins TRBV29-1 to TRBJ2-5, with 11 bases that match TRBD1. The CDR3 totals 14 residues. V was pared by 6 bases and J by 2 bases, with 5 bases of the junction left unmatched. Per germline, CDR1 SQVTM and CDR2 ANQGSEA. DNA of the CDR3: TGCAGCGTGGCGGACAGGGGGCCTCAAGAGACCCAGTACTTC. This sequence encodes CSVADRGPQETQYF.

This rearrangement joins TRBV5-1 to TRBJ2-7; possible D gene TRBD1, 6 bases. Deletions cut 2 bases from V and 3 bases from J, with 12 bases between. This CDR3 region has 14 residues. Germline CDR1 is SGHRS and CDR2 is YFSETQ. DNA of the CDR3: TGCGCCAGCAGCTTTGGCGACAGGCGCTACGAGCAGTACTTC. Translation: CASSFGDRRYEQYF.

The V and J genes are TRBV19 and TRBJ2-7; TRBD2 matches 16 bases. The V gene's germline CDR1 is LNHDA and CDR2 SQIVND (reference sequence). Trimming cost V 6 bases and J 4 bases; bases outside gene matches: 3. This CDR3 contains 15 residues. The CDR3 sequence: CASRGLAGGRYEQYF. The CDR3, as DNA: TGTGCCAGTAGGGGACTAGCGGGAGGGCGTTACGAGCAGTACTTC.

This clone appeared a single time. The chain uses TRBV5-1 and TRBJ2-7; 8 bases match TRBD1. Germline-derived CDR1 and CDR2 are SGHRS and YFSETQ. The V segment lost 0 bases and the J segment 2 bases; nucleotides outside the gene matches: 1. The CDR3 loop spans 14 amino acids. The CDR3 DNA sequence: TGCGCCAGCAGCTTGGGGACAGGGACCTACGAGCAGTACTTC. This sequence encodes CASSLGTGTYEQYF. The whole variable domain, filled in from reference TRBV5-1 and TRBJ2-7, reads KAGVTQTPRYLIKTRGQQVTLSCSPISGHRSVSWYQQTPGQGLQFLFEYFSETQRNKGNFPGRFSGRQFSNSRSEMNVSTLELGDSALYLCASSLGTGTYEQYFGPGTRLTVT.

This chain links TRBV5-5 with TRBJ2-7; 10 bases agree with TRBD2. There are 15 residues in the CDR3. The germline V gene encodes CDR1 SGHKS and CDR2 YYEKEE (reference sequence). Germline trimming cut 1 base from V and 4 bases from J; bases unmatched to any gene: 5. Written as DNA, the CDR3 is TGTGCCAGCAGCTTGATGGGACTAGCGTTGTACGAGCAGTACTTC. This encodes CASSLMGLALYEQYF.

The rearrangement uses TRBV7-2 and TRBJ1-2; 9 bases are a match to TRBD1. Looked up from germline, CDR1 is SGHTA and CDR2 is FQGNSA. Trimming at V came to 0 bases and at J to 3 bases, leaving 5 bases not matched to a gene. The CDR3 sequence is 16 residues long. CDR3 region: CASSLAPRTGDYGYTF. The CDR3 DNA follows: TGTGCCAGCAGCTTAGCCCCCCGGACAGGGGACTATGGCTACACCTTC.

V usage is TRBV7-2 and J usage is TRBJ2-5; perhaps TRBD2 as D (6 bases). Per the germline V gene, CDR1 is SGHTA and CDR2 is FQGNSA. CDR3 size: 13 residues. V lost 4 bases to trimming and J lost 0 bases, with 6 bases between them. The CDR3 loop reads CASSWGDQETQYF. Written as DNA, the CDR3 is TGTGCCAGCAGCTGGGGGGACCAAGAGACCCAGTACTTC.

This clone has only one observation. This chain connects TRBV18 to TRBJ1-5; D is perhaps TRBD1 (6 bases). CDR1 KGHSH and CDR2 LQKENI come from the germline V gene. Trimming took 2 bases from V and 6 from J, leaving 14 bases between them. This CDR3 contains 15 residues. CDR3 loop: CASSPNTGGSQPQHF. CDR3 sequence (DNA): TGTGCCAGCTCACCAAATACGGGGGGCAGTCAGCCCCAGCATTTT.

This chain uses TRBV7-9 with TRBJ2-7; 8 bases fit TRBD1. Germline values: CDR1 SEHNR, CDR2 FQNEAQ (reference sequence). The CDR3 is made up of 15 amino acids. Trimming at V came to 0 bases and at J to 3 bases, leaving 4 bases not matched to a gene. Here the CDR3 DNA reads TGTGCCAGCAGCTTAGCGAGGACAGGGAACTACGAGCAGTACTTC. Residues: CASSLARTGNYEQYF.

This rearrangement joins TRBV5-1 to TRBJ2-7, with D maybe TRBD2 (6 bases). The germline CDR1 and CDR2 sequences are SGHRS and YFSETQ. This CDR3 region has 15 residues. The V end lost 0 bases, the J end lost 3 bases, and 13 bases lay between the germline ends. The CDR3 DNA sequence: TGCGCCAGCAGCTTGGGGCTAGCGTTCGTCTACGAGCAGTACTTC. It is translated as CASSLGLAFVYEQYF.

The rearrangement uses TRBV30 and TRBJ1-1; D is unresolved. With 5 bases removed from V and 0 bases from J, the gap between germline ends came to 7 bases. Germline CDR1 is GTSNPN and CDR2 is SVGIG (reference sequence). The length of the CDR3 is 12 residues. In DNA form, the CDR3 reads TGTGCCTGGTTAGTTATGAACACTGAAGCTTTCTTT. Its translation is CAWLVMNTEAFF. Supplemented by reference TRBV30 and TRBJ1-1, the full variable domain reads SQTIHQWPATLVQPVGSPLSLECTVEGTSNPNLYWYRQAAGRGLQLLFYSVGIGQISSEVPQNLSASRPQDRQFILSSKKLLLSDSGFYLCAWLVMNTEAFFGQGTRLTVV.